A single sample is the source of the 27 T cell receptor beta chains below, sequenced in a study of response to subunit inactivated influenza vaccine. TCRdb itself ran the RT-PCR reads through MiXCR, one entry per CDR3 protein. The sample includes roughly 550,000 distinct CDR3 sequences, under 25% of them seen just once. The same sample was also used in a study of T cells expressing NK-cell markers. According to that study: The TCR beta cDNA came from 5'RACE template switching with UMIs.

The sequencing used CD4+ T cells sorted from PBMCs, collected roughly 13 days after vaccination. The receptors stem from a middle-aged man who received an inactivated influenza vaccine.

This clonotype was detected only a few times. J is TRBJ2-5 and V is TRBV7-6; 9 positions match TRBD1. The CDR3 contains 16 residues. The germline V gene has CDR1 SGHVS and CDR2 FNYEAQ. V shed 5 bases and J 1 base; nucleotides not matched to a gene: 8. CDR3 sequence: CASSVGTGIFQETQYF. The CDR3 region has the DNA TGTGCCAGCAGCGTAGGGACAGGGATATTCCAAGAGACCCAGTACTTC.

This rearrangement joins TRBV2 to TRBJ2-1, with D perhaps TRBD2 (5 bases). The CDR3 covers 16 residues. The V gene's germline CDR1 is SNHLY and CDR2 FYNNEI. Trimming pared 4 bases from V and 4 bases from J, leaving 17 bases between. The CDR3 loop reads CASSVSAGYDYNEQFF. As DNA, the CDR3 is TGTGCCAGCAGTGTTTCCGCGGGTTACGATTACAATGAGCAGTTCTTC.

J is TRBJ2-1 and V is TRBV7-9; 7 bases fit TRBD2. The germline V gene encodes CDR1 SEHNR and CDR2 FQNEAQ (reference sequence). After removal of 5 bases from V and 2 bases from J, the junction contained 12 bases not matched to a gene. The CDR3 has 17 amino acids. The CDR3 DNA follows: TGTGCCAGCAGCCCGGGTAATCGGGGGGTGGCCTACAATGAGCAGTTCTTC. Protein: CASSPGNRGVAYNEQFF.

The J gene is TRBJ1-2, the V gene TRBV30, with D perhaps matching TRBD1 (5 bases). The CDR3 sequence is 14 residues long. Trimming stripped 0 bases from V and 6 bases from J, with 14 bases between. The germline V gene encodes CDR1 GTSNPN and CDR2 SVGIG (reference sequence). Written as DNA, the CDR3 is TGTGCCTGGAGTGTACCCGGCAGGGTTAATGGCTACACCTTC. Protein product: CAWSVPGRVNGYTF.

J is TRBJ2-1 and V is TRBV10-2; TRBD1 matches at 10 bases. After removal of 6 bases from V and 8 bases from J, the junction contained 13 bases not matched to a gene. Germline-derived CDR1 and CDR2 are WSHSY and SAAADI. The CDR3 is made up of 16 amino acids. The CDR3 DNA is TGCGCCAGCAGGCACCGGACAGGGGGAACGGTACATGAGCAGTTCTTC. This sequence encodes CASRHRTGGTVHEQFF.

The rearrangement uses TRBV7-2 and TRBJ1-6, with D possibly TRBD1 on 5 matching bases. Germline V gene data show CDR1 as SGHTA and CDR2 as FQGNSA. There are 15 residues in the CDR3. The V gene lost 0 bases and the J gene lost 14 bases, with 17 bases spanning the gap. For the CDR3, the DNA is TGTGCCAGCAGCTTAGCAACGGGGGTGGAGTCGGCCCTCCACTTT. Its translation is CASSLATGVESALHF.

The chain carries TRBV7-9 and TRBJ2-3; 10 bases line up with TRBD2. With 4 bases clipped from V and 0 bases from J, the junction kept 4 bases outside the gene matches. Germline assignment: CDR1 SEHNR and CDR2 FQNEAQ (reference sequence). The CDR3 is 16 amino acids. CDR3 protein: CASSYSLAGSTDTQYF. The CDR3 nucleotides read TGTGCCAGCAGCTATTCACTAGCGGGGAGCACAGATACGCAGTATTTT.

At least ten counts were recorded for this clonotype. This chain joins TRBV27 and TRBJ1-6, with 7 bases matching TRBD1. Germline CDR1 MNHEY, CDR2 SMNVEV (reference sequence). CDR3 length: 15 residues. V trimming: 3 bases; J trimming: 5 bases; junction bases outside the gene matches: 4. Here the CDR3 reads CASSLGQGDNSPLHF. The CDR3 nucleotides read TGTGCCAGCAGTTTGGGCCAGGGGGATAATTCACCCCTCCACTTT.

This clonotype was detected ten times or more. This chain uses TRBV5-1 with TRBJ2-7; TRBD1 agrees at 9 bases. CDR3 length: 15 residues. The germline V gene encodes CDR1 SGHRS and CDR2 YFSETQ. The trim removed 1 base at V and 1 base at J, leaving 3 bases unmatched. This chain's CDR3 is CASSLTGTGSYEQYF. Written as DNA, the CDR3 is TGCGCCAGCAGCTTGACAGGGACAGGGTCCTACGAGCAGTACTTC.

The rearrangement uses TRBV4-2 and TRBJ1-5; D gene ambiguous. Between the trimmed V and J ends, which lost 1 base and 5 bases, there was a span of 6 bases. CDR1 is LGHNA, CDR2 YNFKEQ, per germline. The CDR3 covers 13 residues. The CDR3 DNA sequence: TGTGCCAGCAGCCAAGCTGGGGATCAGCCCCAGCATTTT. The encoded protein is CASSQAGDQPQHF.

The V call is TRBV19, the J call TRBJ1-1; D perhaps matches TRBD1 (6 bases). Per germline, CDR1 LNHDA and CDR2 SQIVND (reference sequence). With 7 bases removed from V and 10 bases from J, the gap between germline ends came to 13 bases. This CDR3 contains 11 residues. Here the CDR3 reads CASNIGGRAFF. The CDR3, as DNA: TGTGCCAGTAACATCGGGGGCCGAGCTTTCTTT.

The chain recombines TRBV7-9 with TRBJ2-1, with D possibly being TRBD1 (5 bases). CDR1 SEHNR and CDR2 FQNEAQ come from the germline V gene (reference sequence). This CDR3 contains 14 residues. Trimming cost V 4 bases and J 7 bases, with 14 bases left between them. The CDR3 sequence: CASSSAGAANEQFF. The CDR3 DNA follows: TGTGCCAGCAGCTCGGCTGGGGCAGCAAATGAGCAGTTCTTC.

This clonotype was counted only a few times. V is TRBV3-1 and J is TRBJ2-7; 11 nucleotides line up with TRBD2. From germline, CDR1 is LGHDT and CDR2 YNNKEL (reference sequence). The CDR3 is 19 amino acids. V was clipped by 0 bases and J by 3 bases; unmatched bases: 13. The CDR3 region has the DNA TGTGCCAGCAGCCAAGACCCCTATCCCCAACTAGCGGGAGTCTACGAGCAGTACTTC. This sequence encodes CASSQDPYPQLAGVYEQYF.

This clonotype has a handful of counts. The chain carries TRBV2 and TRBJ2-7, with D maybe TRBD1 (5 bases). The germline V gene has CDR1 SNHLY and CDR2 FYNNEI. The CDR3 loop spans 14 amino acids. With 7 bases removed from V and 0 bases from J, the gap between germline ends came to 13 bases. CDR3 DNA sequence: TGTGCCAGCATCAGGACACAGAGCTCCTACGAGCAGTACTTC. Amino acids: CASIRTQSSYEQYF.

In DNA form, the CDR3 reads TGTGCCAGCTCACCCTCCTCAGGGACCGGGGAGCTGTTTTTT. Translated: CASSPSSGTGELFF. The rearrangement uses TRBV18 and TRBJ2-2; D possibly corresponds to TRBD1 (5 bases). CDR3 length equals 14 residues. V was trimmed by 3 bases and J by 5 bases, leaving 10 bases between them. CDR1 and CDR2 (germline): KGHSH, LQKENI.

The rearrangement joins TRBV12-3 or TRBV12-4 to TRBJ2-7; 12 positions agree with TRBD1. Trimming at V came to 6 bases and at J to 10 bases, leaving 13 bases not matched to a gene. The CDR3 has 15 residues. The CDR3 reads CASRNSWDRGHKQYF. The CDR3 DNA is TGTGCCAGCAGAAATTCCTGGGACAGGGGGCACAAACAGTACTTC.

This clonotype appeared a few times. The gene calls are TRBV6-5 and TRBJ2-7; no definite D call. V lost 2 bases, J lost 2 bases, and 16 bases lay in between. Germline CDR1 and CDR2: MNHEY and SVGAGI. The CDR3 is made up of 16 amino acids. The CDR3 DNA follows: TGTGCCAGCAGTTACGAGTTATCCCGGGTAGCCTACGAGCAGTACTTC. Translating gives CASSYELSRVAYEQYF.

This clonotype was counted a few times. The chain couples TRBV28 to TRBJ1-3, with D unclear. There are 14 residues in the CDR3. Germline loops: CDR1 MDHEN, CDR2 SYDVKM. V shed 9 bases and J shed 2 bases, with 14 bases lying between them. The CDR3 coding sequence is TGTGCCAGTGGGCAAATCCTCACTGGAAACACCATATATTTT. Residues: CASGQILTGNTIYF.

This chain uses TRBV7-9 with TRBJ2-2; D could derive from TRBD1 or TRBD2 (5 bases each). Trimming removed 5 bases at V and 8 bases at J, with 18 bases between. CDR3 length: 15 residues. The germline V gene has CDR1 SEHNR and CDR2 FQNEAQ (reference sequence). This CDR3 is CASSAPGIREGELFF. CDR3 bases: TGTGCCAGCAGCGCGCCCGGGATCAGGGAAGGGGAGCTGTTTTTT.

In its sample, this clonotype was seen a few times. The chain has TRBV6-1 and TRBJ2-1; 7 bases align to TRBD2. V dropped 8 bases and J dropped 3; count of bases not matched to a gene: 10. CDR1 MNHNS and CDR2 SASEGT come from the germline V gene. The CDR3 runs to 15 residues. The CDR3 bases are TGTGCCAGCCGGCGATCTTGGGGGGGCTACAATGAGCAGTTCTTC. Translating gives CASRRSWGGYNEQFF.

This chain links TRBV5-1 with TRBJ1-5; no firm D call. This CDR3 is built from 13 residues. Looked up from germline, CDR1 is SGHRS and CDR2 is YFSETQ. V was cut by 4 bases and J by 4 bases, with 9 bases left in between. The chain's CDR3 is CASSQDYNQPQHF. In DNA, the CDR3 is TGCGCCAGCAGCCAGGATTATAATCAGCCCCAGCATTTT.

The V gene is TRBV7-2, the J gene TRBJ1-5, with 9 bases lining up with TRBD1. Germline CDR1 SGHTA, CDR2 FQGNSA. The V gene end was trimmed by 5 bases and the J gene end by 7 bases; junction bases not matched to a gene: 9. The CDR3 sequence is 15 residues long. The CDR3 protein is CASSPQQGTGQPQHF. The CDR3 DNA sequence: TGTGCCAGCAGCCCACAGCAGGGGACAGGGCAGCCCCAGCATTTT.

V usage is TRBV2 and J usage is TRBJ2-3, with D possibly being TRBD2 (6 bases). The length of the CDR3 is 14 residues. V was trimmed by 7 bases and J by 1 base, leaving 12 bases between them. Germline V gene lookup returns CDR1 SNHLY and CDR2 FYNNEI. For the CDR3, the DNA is TGTGCCAGCAACTCCGGGACTGGCACAGATACGCAGTATTTT. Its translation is CASNSGTGTDTQYF.

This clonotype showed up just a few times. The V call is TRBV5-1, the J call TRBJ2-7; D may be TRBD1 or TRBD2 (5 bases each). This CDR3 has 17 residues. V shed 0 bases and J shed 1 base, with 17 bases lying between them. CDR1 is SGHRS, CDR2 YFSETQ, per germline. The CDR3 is CASSLASGPRESYEQYF. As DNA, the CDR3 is TGCGCCAGCAGCTTGGCCTCGGGGCCTCGGGAATCCTACGAGCAGTACTTC.

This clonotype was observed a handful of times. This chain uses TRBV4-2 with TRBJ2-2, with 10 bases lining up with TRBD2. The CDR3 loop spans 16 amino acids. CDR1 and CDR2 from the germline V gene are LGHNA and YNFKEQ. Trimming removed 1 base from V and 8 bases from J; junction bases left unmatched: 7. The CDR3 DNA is TGTGCCAGCAGCCAAGTGTTAGCGGGGGGTACTGGGGAGCTGTTTTTT. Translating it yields CASSQVLAGGTGELFF.

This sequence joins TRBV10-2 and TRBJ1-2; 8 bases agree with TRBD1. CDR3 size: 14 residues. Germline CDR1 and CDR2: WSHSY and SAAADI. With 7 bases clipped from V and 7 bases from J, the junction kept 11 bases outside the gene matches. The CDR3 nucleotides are TGCGCCAGCAACCAAGGACAGGGAATGGGTGGCTACACCTTC. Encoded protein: CASNQGQGMGGYTF.

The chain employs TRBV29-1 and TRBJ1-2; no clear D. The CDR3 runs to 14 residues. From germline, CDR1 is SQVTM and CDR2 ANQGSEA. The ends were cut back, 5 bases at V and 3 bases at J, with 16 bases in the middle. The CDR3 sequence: CSVSQNTNDYGYTF. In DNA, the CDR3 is TGCAGCGTTTCCCAGAACACGAATGACTATGGCTACACCTTC.